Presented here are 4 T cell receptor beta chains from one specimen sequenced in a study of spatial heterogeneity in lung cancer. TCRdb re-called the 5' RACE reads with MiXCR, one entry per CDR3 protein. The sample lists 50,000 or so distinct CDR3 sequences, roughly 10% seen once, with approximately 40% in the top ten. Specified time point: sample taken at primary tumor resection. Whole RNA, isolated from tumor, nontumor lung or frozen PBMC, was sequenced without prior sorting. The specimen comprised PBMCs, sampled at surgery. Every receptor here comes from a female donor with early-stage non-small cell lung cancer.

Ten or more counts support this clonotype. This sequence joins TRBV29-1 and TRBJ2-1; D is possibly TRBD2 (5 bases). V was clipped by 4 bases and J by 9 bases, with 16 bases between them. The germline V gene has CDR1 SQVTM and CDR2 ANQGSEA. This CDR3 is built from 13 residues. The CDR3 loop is CSVVRLAGVEQFF. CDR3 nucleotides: TGCAGCGTTGTGAGGCTAGCCGGGGTTGAGCAGTTCTTC.

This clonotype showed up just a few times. DNA of the CDR3: TGTGCCAGCAAGGGGAGCGGGGGGCCCTACGAGCAGTACTTC. Amino acid sequence: CASKGSGGPYEQYF. The chain links TRBV12-3 or TRBV12-4 to TRBJ2-7; 9 nucleotides align to TRBD2. The ends lost 7 bases at V and 2 bases at J; junction bases unmatched: 6. This CDR3 region has 14 residues.

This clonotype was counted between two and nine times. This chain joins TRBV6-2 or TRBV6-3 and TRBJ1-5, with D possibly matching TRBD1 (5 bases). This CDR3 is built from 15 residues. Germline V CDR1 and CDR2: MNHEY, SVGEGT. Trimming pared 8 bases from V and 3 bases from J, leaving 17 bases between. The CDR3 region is CASGRGDGANQPQHF. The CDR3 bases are TGTGCCAGCGGACGTGGGGACGGCGCCAATCAGCCCCAGCATTTT.

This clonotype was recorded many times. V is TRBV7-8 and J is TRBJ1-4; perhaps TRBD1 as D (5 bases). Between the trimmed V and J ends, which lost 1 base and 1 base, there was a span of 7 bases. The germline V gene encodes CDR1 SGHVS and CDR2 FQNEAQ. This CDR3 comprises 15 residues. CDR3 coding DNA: TGTGCCAGCAGCTTAGTTGGGGGAACTAATGAAAAACTGTTTTTT. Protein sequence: CASSLVGGTNEKLFF.